The source of this TCR beta chain is a study of blood T cell repertoires in COVID-19. In the study overall: Specimens from acute and convalescent COVID-19 originated in the United States, Italy and Spain. The cDNA or gDNA used as material had been derived from T cells, B-cell-depleted T cells, or PBMCs.

From germline, CDR1 is LGHDT and CDR2 YNNKEL (reference sequence). V was shortened by 3 bases and J by 0 bases, with 11 bases between the two germline ends. The CDR3 sequence is 16 residues long. Some clones are missing from TCRdb's copy, which holds only in-frame ones; the method was immunoSEQ multiplex PCR. Among about 68,000 clones listed, more than 80% were seen once. Material: peripheral blood. This chain uses TRBV3-1 (or the pseudogene TRBV3-2) with TRBJ1-4, with TRBD1 as a possible D gene (5 bases). This TCR derives from a man aged 45 to 65 with acute or convalescent COVID-19. CDR3 sequence (DNA): TGTGCCAGCAGCCAGCGGACATCCGCAACTAATGAAAAACTGTTTTTT. Translated, it gives CASSQRTSATNEKLFF.